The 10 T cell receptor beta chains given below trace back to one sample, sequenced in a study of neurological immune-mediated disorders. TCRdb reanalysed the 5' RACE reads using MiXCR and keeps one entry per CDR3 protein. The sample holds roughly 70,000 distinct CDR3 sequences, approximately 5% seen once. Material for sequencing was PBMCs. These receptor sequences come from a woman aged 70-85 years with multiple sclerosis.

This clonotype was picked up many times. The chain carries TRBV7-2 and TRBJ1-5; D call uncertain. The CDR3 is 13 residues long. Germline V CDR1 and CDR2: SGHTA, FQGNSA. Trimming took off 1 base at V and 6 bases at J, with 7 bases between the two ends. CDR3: CASSLGVGQPQHF. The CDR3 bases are TGTGCCAGCAGCTTAGGCGTTGGTCAGCCCCAGCATTTT.

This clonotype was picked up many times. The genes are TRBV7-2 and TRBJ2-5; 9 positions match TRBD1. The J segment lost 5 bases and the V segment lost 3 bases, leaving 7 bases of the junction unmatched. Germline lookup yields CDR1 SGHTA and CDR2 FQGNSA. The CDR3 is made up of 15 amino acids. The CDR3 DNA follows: TGTGCCAGCAGCTTTGGACAGGGGAGGAGGGAGACCCAGTACTTC. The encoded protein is CASSFGQGRRETQYF.

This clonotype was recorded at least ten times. In DNA form, the CDR3 reads TGTGCCAGCAGTGACTTGAGAAATGACCAGCCCCAGCATTTT. It translates to CASSDLRNDQPQHF. This rearrangement joins TRBV6-1 to TRBJ1-5, with D unresolved. The CDR3 consists of 14 residues. The germline gives CDR1 MNHNS, CDR2 SASEGT. V lost 3 bases and J lost 7, with 13 bases in between.

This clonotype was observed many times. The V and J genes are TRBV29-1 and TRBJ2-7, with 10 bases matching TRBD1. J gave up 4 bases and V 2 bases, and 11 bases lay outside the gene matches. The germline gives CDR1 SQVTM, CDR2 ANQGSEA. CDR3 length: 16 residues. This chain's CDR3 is CSVEPSTTGGLYEQYF. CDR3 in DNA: TGCAGCGTTGAACCTTCCACGACAGGGGGCTTATACGAGCAGTACTTC.

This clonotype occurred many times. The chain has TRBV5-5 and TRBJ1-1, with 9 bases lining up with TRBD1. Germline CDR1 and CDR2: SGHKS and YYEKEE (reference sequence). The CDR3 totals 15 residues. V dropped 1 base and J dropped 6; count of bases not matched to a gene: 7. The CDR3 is CASSLSLRQGAEAFF. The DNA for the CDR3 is TGTGCCAGCAGCTTGTCGCTCCGACAGGGGGCTGAAGCTTTCTTT.

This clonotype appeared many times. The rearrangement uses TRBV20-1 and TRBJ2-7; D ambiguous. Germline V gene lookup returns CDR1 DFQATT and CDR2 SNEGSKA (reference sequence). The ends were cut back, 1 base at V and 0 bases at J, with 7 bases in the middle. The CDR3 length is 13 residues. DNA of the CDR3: TGCAGTGCTAGAGCCCCGAGCTCCTACGAGCAGTACTTC. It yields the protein CSARAPSSYEQYF.

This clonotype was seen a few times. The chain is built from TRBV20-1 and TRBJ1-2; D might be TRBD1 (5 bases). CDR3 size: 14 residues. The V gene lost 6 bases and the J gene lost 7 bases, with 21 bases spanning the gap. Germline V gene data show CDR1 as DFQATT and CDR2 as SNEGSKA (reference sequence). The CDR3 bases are TGCAGTGCACCCACGACAGTCGAGGGGAGTGGCTACACCTTC. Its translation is CSAPTTVEGSGYTF.

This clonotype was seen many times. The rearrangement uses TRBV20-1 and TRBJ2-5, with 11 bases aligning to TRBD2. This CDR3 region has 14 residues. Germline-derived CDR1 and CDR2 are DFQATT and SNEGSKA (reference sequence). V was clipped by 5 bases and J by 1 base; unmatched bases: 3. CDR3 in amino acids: CSAGGTSGQETQYF. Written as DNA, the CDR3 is TGCAGTGCTGGGGGGACTAGCGGCCAAGAGACCCAGTACTTC.

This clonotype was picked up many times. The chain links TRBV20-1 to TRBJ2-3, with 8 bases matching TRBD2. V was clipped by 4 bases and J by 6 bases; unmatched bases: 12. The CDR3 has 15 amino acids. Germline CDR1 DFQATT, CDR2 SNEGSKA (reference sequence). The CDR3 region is CSAIPAGGARDTQYF. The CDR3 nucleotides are TGCAGTGCTATCCCGGCGGGGGGCGCAAGGGATACGCAGTATTTT.

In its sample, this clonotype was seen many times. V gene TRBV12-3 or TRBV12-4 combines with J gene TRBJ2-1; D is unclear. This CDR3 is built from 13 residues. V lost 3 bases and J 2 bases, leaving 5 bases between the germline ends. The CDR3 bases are TGTGCCAGCAGTTTCTCGGCCTACAATGAGCAGTTCTTC. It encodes CASSFSAYNEQFF.